A single sample is the source of the 25 T cell receptor beta chains below, sequenced in a study of blood T cells in healthy people across ages. Then a second PCR, running roughly 7 to 11 cycles, was carried out with a sample-barcoded 5' primer and a J-beta primer mix. Via MiXCR, TCRdb re-called the 5' RACE reads, giving one row per CDR3 protein. The sample has more than 900,000 distinct CDR3 sequences; 25% are singletons. The data were also submitted as part of a second study, on T cells of mothers and their children.

The sample consisted of blood. The receptor set was obtained from a girl aged 2 to 9 in good health.

The chain combines TRBV7-9 with TRBJ2-2, with D maybe TRBD2 (7 bases). This CDR3 region has 16 residues. Trimming took off 8 bases at V and 1 base at J, with 17 bases between the two ends. The germline V gene has CDR1 SEHNR and CDR2 FQNEAQ (reference sequence). CDR3 loop: CASGRGQALNTGELFF. CDR3 coding DNA: TGTGCCAGCGGGCGGGGGCAGGCGTTGAACACCGGGGAGCTGTTTTTT.

This rearrangement joins TRBV20-1 to TRBJ2-1, with 11 bases lining up with TRBD2. V lost 3 bases and J lost 6; bases outside the gene matches: 7. Per germline, CDR1 DFQATT and CDR2 SNEGSKA (reference sequence). This CDR3 comprises 15 residues. The CDR3, as DNA: TGCAGTGCTAGTATGGGACTAGCGGATCTCAATGAGCAGTTCTTC. Translation: CSASMGLADLNEQFF.

This chain links TRBV6-2 or TRBV6-3 with TRBJ1-5, with D possibly being TRBD1 (6 bases). Germline V gene lookup returns CDR1 MNHEY and CDR2 SVGEGT. This CDR3 is built from 15 residues. Between the trimmed V and J ends, which lost 6 bases and 4 bases, there was a span of 16 bases. The CDR3 loop is CASSPDRTPNQPQHF. Written as DNA, the CDR3 is TGTGCCAGCAGCCCCGACAGGACCCCTAATCAGCCCCAGCATTTT.

The chain has TRBV7-9 and TRBJ1-1; no firm D call. Germline CDR1 reads SEHNR; CDR2 reads FQNEAQ (reference sequence). Trimming took off 4 bases at V and 1 base at J, with 10 bases between the two ends. The CDR3 sequence is 14 residues long. The CDR3 spells CASSSGIGNTEAFF. CDR3 DNA sequence: TGTGCCAGCAGCTCGGGGATCGGGAACACTGAAGCTTTCTTT.

V and J are TRBV5-5 and TRBJ1-1, with TRBD1 matching 8 bases. Per germline, CDR1 SGHKS and CDR2 YYEKEE (reference sequence). V lost 2 bases and J lost 4; bases outside the gene matches: 13. This CDR3 contains 17 residues. In DNA form, the CDR3 reads TGTGCCAGCAGCTTCTTTGAGCAGGGGGCGTTGGGCACTGAAGCTTTCTTT. As protein: CASSFFEQGALGTEAFF.

Points on this clonotype: The junction does not match germline at one end; this may be a read error. This chain uses TRBV12-3 or TRBV12-4 with TRBJ1-4, with 9 bases identical to TRBD1. This CDR3 comprises 15 residues. CDR3 nucleotide sequence: TGTGCCAGCAGTCCCTACAGGGGGCCAAATGAAAACCTGTTTTTT. Its translation: CASSPYRGPNENLFF.

This clonotype was seen a handful of times. This chain uses TRBV11-2 with TRBJ2-1; 12 nucleotides agree with TRBD2. The CDR3 length is 14 residues. Germline V gives CDR1 SGHAT, CDR2 FQNNGV. The junction had 4 bases not matched to a gene; V was cut back by 5 bases and J by 8 bases. The CDR3 region is CASSPGLAGYEQFF. The CDR3 nucleotides are TGTGCCAGCAGCCCAGGACTAGCGGGATATGAGCAGTTCTTC.

The chain has TRBV7-2 and TRBJ1-2, with D uncertain. Germline CDR1 reads SGHTA; CDR2 reads FQGNSA. V lost 5 bases and J lost 4, with 14 bases in between. CDR3 size: 14 residues. The chain's CDR3 is CASSLRVSSYGYTF. The CDR3 DNA reads as TGTGCCAGCAGCCTCCGTGTCTCCTCCTATGGCTACACCTTC.

This clonotype was seen a few times. The gene calls are TRBV24-1 and TRBJ2-5, with TRBD1 as a possible D gene (6 bases). The better agreement between TRBJ2-7 and the DNA end casts doubt on the J call. CDR1 is KGHDR, CDR2 SFDVKD, per germline. The CDR3 covers 14 residues. The CDR3 spells CATSQGTTSYEQYF. DNA for the CDR3: TGTGCCACCAGTCAGGGGACAACCTCCTACGAGCAGTACTTC.

Written as DNA, the CDR3 is TGTGCCAGCAGTTACGGGAAGGGGGGAGGAAACACCATATATTTT. Encoded protein: CASSYGKGGGNTIYF. The V call is TRBV6-5, the J call TRBJ1-3; TRBD1 might be the D (6 bases). V was cut by 2 bases and J by 4 bases, with 12 bases left in between. The CDR3 is made up of 15 amino acids. CDR1 is MNHEY, CDR2 SVGAGI, per germline.

The J gene is TRBJ1-1, the V gene TRBV5-1, with 7 positions matching TRBD1. After removal of 3 bases from V and 3 bases from J, the junction contained 5 bases not matched to a gene. CDR1 is SGHRS and CDR2 is YFSETQ in the germline V gene. This CDR3 contains 14 residues. This CDR3 is CASSSSRGYTEAFF. In nucleotides, the CDR3 is TGCGCCAGCAGCTCGAGCAGGGGGTACACTGAAGCTTTCTTT.

This clonotype appeared a few times. The J gene is TRBJ2-1, the V gene TRBV5-1; TRBD2 matches at 13 bases. Trimming removed 3 bases from V and 10 bases from J; junction bases left unmatched: 4. Per the germline V gene, CDR1 is SGHRS and CDR2 is YFSETQ. CDR3 size: 14 residues. CDR3 nucleotide sequence: TGCGCCAGCAGCTCGACTAGCGGGAGGCTCGAGCAGTTCTTC. This translates into CASSSTSGRLEQFF.

The chain uses TRBV12-3 or TRBV12-4 and TRBJ2-5, with TRBD2 identical over 10 bases. The V and J ends lost 5 bases and 5 bases, in that order; junction bases with no gene match: 8. The CDR3 covers 15 residues. The CDR3 protein is CASSPQRGGRETQYF. CDR3 sequence (DNA): TGTGCCAGCAGTCCTCAGCGGGGGGGCCGTGAGACCCAGTACTTC.

The chain has TRBV29-1 and TRBJ2-5, with unresolved D. The CDR3 loop spans 14 amino acids. Germline CDR1 and CDR2: SQVTM and ANQGSEA. V lost 2 bases to trimming and J lost 5 bases, with 15 bases between them. CDR3 sequence (DNA): TGCAGCGTTGAAAAAATAGGGTCTGGGGAGACCCAGTACTTC. It encodes CSVEKIGSGETQYF. The full variable domain, its missing parts supplied by reference TRBV29-1 and TRBJ2-5, is SAVISQKPSRDICQRGTSLTIQCQVDSQVTMMFWYRQQPGQSLTLIATANQGSEATYESGFVIDKFPISRPNLTFSTLTVSNMSPEDSSIYLCSVEKIGSGETQYFGPGTRLLVL.

Comment on this clonotype: The junction shows a germline mismatch at one end, possibly a read error. The rearrangement uses TRBV20-1 and TRBJ1-1, with 10 bases that match TRBD1. Germline V gives CDR1 DFQATT, CDR2 SNEGSKA (reference sequence). The CDR3 contains 13 residues. CDR3 coding DNA: TGCAGTGGTAGAGACAGGGGGCAGACTGAAGCTTTCTTT. Amino acids: CSGRDRGQTEAFF.

In its sample, this clonotype was seen a few times. The DNA is left out, because the CDR3 cannot be placed on it with certainty; the CDR3 is given as TCRdb lists it. The CDR3 reads CASSLSVGPGGYTF. This chain connects TRBV27 to TRBJ1-2; the table names TRBD1, a call not compared with the DNA. The CDR3 is 14 residues long, ends included. Germline CDR1 and CDR2: MNHEY and SMNVEV (reference sequence).

To note about this clonotype: Given a much more abundant clone one base away, this may be a read error. V usage is TRBV4-1 and J usage is TRBJ2-1, with unresolved D. This CDR3 has 14 amino acids. Germline values: CDR1 MGHRA, CDR2 YSYEKL. In nucleotides, the CDR3 is TGCGCCAGCAGCCAAGAGCAGAACCCCAATAAGCAGTTCTTC. Its protein is CASSQEQNPNKQFF.

This chain uses TRBV7-9 with TRBJ1-4; weak D call: TRBD1 (6 bases). This CDR3 has 16 amino acids. The V end lost 1 base, the J end lost 7 bases, and 16 bases lay between the germline ends. CDR1 and CDR2 (germline): SEHNR, FQNEAQ (reference sequence). CDR3 loop: CASSLVRTGRTEKLFF. The CDR3 DNA reads TGTGCCAGCAGCTTAGTTCGCACAGGGCGCACTGAAAAACTGTTTTTT.

V gene TRBV29-1 combines with J gene TRBJ2-1, with D uncertain. The V and J ends lost 5 bases and 3 bases respectively, with 11 bases between them. The CDR3 totals 13 residues. Germline values: CDR1 SQVTM, CDR2 ANQGSEA. CDR3 coding DNA: TGCAGCGTTCTTTTACATTACTACAATGAGCAGTTCTTC. Translation: CSVLLHYYNEQFF.

The chain uses TRBV7-9 and TRBJ1-1, with unresolved D. The CDR3 has 17 residues. Trimming stripped 5 bases from V and 0 bases from J, with 19 bases between. Germline V gene data show CDR1 as SEHNR and CDR2 as FQNEAQ (reference sequence). Here the CDR3 DNA reads TGTGCCAGCAGCCCATTTGATGACGGGGAGGTGAACACTGAAGCTTTCTTT. Its translation: CASSPFDDGEVNTEAFF.

V and J are TRBV5-5 and TRBJ1-1; D is perhaps TRBD1 (6 bases). The CDR3 has 14 amino acids. V was shortened by 0 bases and J by 5 bases, with 11 bases between the two germline ends. Germline assignment: CDR1 SGHKS and CDR2 YYEKEE (reference sequence). CDR3 nucleotide sequence: TGTGCCAGCAGCTTGGAGGTCAGGGGAACTGAAGCTTTCTTT. Translated, it gives CASSLEVRGTEAFF.

This clonotype was detected a few times. The CDR3 here is CASSYIQGRNTEAFF. The CDR3, as DNA: TGTGCCAGCAGTTACATTCAGGGGAGGAACACTGAAGCTTTCTTT. V usage is TRBV6-5 and J usage is TRBJ1-1, with a tentative D call TRBD1 (6 bases). The V end lost 2 bases, the J end lost 1 base, and 11 bases lay between the germline ends. Germline V gives CDR1 MNHEY, CDR2 SVGAGI. CDR3 size: 15 residues.

The chain is built from TRBV7-3 and TRBJ2-3, with 14 bases lining up with TRBD2. The CDR3 totals 14 residues. CDR1 SGHTA and CDR2 FQGTGA come from the germline V gene. J lost 8 bases, V lost 5 bases, and 3 bases had no gene match. CDR3 nucleotide sequence: TGTGCCAGCAGCAACGGACTAGCGGGAGGTACGCAGTATTTT. Residues: CASSNGLAGGTQYF.

The chain combines TRBV6-1 with TRBJ2-5; weak D call: TRBD1 (6 bases). Germline V gene sequence: CDR1 MNHNS, CDR2 SASEGT. There are 14 residues in the CDR3. The V and J ends lost 3 bases and 5 bases respectively, with 13 bases between them. CDR3 in DNA: TGTGCCAGCAGTGAGGGGGCCAGGACCGAGACCCAGTACTTC. It encodes CASSEGARTETQYF.

The genes are TRBV6-1 and TRBJ2-1; the match to TRBD1 covers 9 bases. V trimming: 1 base; J trimming: 7 bases; junction bases outside the gene matches: 5. This CDR3 is 15 amino acids long. Germline V gene data show CDR1 as MNHNS and CDR2 as SASEGT. CDR3 sequence: CASSEVGTGNNEQFF. The CDR3 nucleotides read TGTGCCAGCAGTGAAGTTGGGACAGGGAATAATGAGCAGTTCTTC.